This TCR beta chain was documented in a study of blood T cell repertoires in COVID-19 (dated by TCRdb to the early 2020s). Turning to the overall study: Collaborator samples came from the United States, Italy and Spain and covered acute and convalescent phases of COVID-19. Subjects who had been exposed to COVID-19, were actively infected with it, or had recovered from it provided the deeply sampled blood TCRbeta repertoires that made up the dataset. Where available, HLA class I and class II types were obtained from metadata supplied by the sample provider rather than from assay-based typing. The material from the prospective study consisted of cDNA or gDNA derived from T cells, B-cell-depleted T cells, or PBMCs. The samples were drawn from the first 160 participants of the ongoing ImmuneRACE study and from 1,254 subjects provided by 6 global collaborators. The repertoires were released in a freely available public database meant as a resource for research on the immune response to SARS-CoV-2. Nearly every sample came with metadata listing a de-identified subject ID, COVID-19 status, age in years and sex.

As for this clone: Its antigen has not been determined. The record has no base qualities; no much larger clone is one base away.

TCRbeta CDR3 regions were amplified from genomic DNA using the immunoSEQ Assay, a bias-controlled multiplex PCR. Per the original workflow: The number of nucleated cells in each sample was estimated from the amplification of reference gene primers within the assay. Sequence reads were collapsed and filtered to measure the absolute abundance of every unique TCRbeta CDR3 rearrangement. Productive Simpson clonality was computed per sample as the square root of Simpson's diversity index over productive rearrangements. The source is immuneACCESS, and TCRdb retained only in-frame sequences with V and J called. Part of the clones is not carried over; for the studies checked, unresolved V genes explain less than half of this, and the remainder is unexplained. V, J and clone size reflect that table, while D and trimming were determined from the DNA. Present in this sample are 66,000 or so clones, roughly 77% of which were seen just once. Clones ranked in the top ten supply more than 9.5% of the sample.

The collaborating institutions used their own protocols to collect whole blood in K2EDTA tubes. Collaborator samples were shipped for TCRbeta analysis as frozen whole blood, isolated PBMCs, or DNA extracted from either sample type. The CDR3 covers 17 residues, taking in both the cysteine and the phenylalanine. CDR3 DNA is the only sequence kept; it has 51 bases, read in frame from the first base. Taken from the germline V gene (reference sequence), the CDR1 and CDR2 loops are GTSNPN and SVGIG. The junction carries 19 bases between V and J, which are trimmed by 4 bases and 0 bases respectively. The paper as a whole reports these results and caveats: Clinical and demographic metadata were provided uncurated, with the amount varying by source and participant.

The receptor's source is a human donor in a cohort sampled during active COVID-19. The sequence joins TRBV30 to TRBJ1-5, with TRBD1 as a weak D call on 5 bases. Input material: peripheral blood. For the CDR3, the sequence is CAWKGRGGVYSNQPQHF. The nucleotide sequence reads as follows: TGTGCCTGGAAGGGGAGGGGTGGGGTCTATAGCAATCAGCCCCAGCATTTT.